This is a list of T cell receptor beta chains from one sample in a study of cytomegalovirus exposure and HLA in healthy donors. The assay was immunoSEQ multiplex PCR, and TCRdb's table has in-frame clones only and misses some. Of about 150,000 clones listed, about three fifths were seen once; the top ten hold roughly 6.4%. The sequenced sample was PBMCs. The receptors stem from a woman aged 60-75 years in good health and CMV-seropositive. Each CDR3 is given without its conserved first and last residue. Not every row has a clone size; where given, it reads once, few, many or a size class.

CDR3aa: ASSRDWGDTQY
v_gene: TRBV7-2
abundance: NA

CDR3aa: ASSLSTGNTQY
v_gene: TRBV5-1
abundance: NA

CDR3aa: ASSLPRTDFDEKLF
v_gene: TRBV7-8
abundance: NA

CDR3aa: ASSRSTGSYEQY
v_gene: TRBV27
abundance: NA

CDR3aa: ASSAQGLAGLLGGELF
v_gene: TRBV9
abundance: NA

CDR3aa: ASSLEGIMTEAF
v_gene: TRBV5-1
abundance: NA

CDR3aa: ASSLSHNEQF
v_gene: TRBV7-9
abundance: NA

CDR3aa: ASSATGGARGYT
v_gene: TRBV9
abundance: few

CDR3aa: ASSLSGTEAF
v_gene: TRBV28
abundance: NA

CDR3aa: ASSLDPAAGNQPQH
v_gene: TRBV7-2
abundance: NA

CDR3aa: ASSQNRGGENTQY
v_gene: TRBV4-1
abundance: NA

CDR3aa: ASSLGGSGGDEQY
v_gene: TRBV28
abundance: NA

CDR3aa: ASSVADGSGQY
v_gene: TRBV9
abundance: few

CDR3aa: ASSQVPASSGLAGAPDTQY
v_gene: TRBV4-3
abundance: NA

CDR3aa: ASSSRTSGSTDTQY
v_gene: TRBV7-2
abundance: NA

CDR3aa: ASSPSGTSGSREQY
v_gene: TRBV5-1
abundance: few

CDR3aa: ASSQLTSGSSTDTQY
v_gene: TRBV4-1
abundance: few

CDR3aa: ASSLRAGHGTEAF
v_gene: TRBV7-8
abundance: NA

CDR3aa: AWSVEGNTEAF
v_gene: TRBV30
abundance: once

CDR3aa: ASGETSSGRIHEQF
v_gene: TRBV19
abundance: few

CDR3aa: ASSLGLAGGVGELF
v_gene: TRBV7-8
abundance: NA

CDR3aa: ASSRRDRDQGTQY
v_gene: TRBV28
abundance: NA

CDR3aa: AWSTSTYEQY
v_gene: TRBV30
abundance: NA

CDR3aa: ASSPHREYTEAF
v_gene: TRBV7-2
abundance: NA

CDR3aa: ASSPSRLAGFYEQY
v_gene: TRBV9
abundance: NA

CDR3aa: ASSAGWDSFGYT
v_gene: TRBV9
abundance: NA

CDR3aa: ASSPRVAGELSGVRNEQF
v_gene: TRBV27
abundance: NA

CDR3aa: ASSEEGPRGYGYT
v_gene: TRBV2
abundance: NA

CDR3aa: AGGLQAGNTIY
v_gene: TRBV6-1
abundance: NA

CDR3aa: ASSSPVAPLH
v_gene: TRBV5-4
abundance: NA